This TCR beta chain was captured in a study of blood T cell repertoires in COVID-19. At the level of the study: PBMCs, B-cell-depleted T cells, or T cells were the source of the cDNA or gDNA that made up the material.

The CDR3 is 13 residues long. V was shortened by 0 bases and J by 5 bases, with 8 bases between the two germline ends. Germline values: CDR1 SGHNT, CDR2 YYREEE (reference sequence). In the authors' methods: Cell counts per sample came from amplifying reference gene primers. Sequencing was performed with immunoSEQ multiplex PCR; in TCRdb, only in-frame clones are kept and a portion is missing. The DNA gave D and trimming, while V, J and clone size come from that table. The table includes roughly 75,000 clones, 86% detected once. Followed over time, Seattle patients had been enrolled while infection was active.

This TCR came from a man older than 75 with COVID-19, enrolled during active disease. The sample was peripheral blood. The rearrangement joins TRBV5-4 to TRBJ1-2, with D uncertain. CDR3 region: CASSLDLEYGYTF. DNA for the CDR3: TGTGCCAGCAGCTTGGACTTAGAGTATGGCTACACCTTC.